This TCR beta chain was recovered during a study of T cell therapy after organ transplantation (dated by TCRdb to about 2019). Concerning the study at large: Therapy products were autologous CMV-specific T cells expanded in vitro for about 2 weeks with a peptide pool of 30 HLA class I and II CMV epitopes. Of the roughly eleven patients, only 8 had long-term post-therapy samples available. Of the approximately ten patients, eight were classified as clinical responders and two as nonresponders. Blood samples for the short-term post-therapy time point were collected 4 to 8 weeks after therapy was completed. An open-label phase I trial of autologous CMV-specific adoptive T cell therapy in solid-organ transplant recipients was the basis for the study, which was a follow-up TRBV repertoire analysis. Each patient got up to 6 T cell doses, given every 2 weeks, and was then monitored for approximately 30 weeks after finishing therapy. Patients received a median of 1.92 x 10^8 CMV-specific T cells across 2 to 6 intravenous infusions.

Looking up the germline V gene yields CDR1 MNHEY and CDR2 SVGAGI. V lost 8 bases and J lost 7 bases; the stretch between them is 15 bases long. The CDR3, cysteine through phenylalanine, is 14 amino acids long. The read is trimmed to its CDR3 DNA, 42 bases read in frame from base 1. The time point tag for this specimen amounts to: 4-8 weeks after completion of therapy. Solid-organ transplant recipients with drug-resistant/recurrent cytomegalovirus were included as patients. Ten to eleven trial participants were selected for repertoire analysis based on availability of post-therapy peripheral blood mononuclear cells. Viable CD3+CD8+CD4- lymphocytes were isolated from PBMCs by sorting on a BD FACSAria III. The Qiagen DNeasy Kit was used to extract genomic DNA from sorted cells. Comments on this clone: It lacks a known antigen. No quality values exist for individual bases; no much larger clone is one base distant.

TRB CDR3 regions were amplified from genomic DNA with the immunoSEQ two-step, bias-controlled multiplex PCR assay. CDR3 libraries were sequenced on an Illumina NextSeq 500. Per the authors' processing: The immunoSEQ Analyzer platform handled the initial alignment and bioinformatics, which included bias normalization against synthetic CDR3 analogs. V, D and J genes were annotated according to IMGT database definitions. Additional TRBV analyses were carried out with default settings in VDJtools version 1.1.10 and the R package tcR version 2.2.1.11. GLIPH analysis was done using default settings in version 1.0. To test for significant clonotype frequency changes in CDR3 sequences with at least 5 reads, a 2-sided binomial test with Benjamini-Hochberg correction (alpha = 0.01) was used. TCRdb took this table from immuneACCESS and kept in-frame rearrangements with V and J called. Such tables lack part of the clones; where checked against another copy, unresolved V genes explain under half of the gap, and the rest is unexplained. The DNA gave D and trimming, while V, J and clone size come from that table. A total of nearly 20,000 clones appear in this sample, roughly four fifths of them only once. 9% to 9.5% of the sample lies in the top ten.

Paper-wide results and their limitations: Assessment of confounders such as concurrent antirejection and antiviral medications was prevented by the small cohort. Both transferred clonotypes and endogenous clonotypes not detected in the therapy products appeared to be included in post-therapy reconstitution. Marked pretherapy clonal expansions with minimal repertoire change after therapy were observed in nonresponders. The small number of expansions detected in nonresponders may reflect reduced sample coverage resulting from poor CD8+ T cell yield. The fold change in CD8 clonality after therapy was inversely correlated with pretherapy clonality, which suggests that less biased repertoires were more open to remodeling.

The chain joins TRBV6-5 to TRBJ1-6; the D gene is perhaps TRBD1, from 5 matching bases. The specimen was CD8+ T cells from blood, collected after autologous CMV-specific T cell therapy. This receptor was obtained from a human patient who had received a solid organ transplant and had CMV disease. After a transplant, the donor of the graft may account for some T cells. The CDR3 reads CASAMARANSPLHF. The bases read TGTGCCAGCGCCATGGCCAGGGCGAATTCACCCCTCCACTTT.